This T cell receptor (beta chain) was sequenced during a study of T cell changes during pregnancy in multiple sclerosis. TCRdb's table, derived via immunoSEQ multiplex PCR, lists solely in-frame clones and lacks some. The data show tens of thousands of clones, over 85% seen once. CDR1 SEHNR and CDR2 FQNEAQ come from the germline V gene (reference sequence). V lost 6 bases to trimming and J lost 2 bases, with 14 bases between them. The CDR3 is made up of 15 amino acids. The sequences come from peripheral blood, collected in the third trimester of pregnancy. V is TRBV7-9 and J is TRBJ2-1; a weak D match, TRBD2 (5 bases). The receptor was isolated from a female donor in good health, enrolled as a control in a pregnancy study. The CDR3 is CASRERSAPYNEQFF. In DNA, the CDR3 is TGTGCCAGCAGGGAGCGGAGCGCCCCCTACAATGAGCAGTTCTTC.